The rows below give T cell receptor beta chains drawn from one sample of a study of T cell repertoires in ileal Crohn's disease. The protocol was immunoSEQ multiplex PCR, while the TCRdb copy is restricted to in-frame clones and leaves out a portion. The data hold around 14,000 clones, with around three quarters observed a single time. Sequencing was done on a sample of ileal tissue. These receptors were obtained from an adult with Crohn's disease. Each CDR3 is given with its conserved first and last residue.

20,TRBJ1-4,TRBV7-3,CASSLNALGPNIATNEKLFF
14,TRBJ1-4,TRBV7-2,CASSFAGFNEKLFF
16,TRBJ2-2,TRBV4-1,CASSIRTSGGSGELFF
14,TRBJ1-1,TRBV7-9,CASSLGQKNTEAFF
20,TRBJ2-7,TRBV4-2,CASSQDSRGLAGGRSYEQYF
15,TRBJ1-4,TRBV6-5,CASRTRDRANEKLFF
17,TRBJ2-6,TRBV19,CASSVGQGPSGANVLTF
16,TRBJ1-5,TRBV19,CASSTRQGYSNQPQHF
14,TRBJ1-6,TRBV7-2,CASSHGGYNSPLHF
15,TRBJ2-1,TRBV5-1,CASSLEGAGYNEQFF
16,TRBJ1-5,TRBV5-1,CASSLAGQGEGQPQHF
15,TRBJ2-1,TRBV7-9,CASSFSGGARNEQFF
14,TRBJ1-1,TRBV6-5,CASRPWTVNTEAFF
16,TRBJ2-2,TRBV6-1,CASSDLAGANTGELFF
16,TRBJ2-5,TRBV30,CAWSVLAGEPQETQYF
14,TRBJ2-7,TRBV28,CASIGLTGGPEQYF
14,TRBJ1-2,TRBV18,CASSSDRLNYGYTF
16,TRBJ2-7,TRBV4-1,CASSPIPGQGANEQYF
14,TRBJ2-3,TRBV7-3,CASSSMGTADTQYF
15,TRBJ1-1,TRBV2,CASIRGAGGVTEAFF
16,TRBJ2-7,TRBV7-9,CASSPPGTSNSYEQYF
15,TRBJ1-6,TRBV18,CASSGGQHYNSPLHF
12,TRBJ1-1,TRBV28,CASSVSRTEAFF
15,TRBJ1-1,TRBV6-6,CASSYSGGGSTEAFF
14,TRBJ2-3,TRBV29-1,CSVLGTASTDTQYF
13,TRBJ1-1,TRBV19,CASSMKGDTEAFF
18,TRBJ1-2,TRBV28,CASSLDSGTGVLNYGYTF
12,TRBJ1-2,TRBV28,CASSLRGRGYTF
15,TRBJ1-5,TRBV6-5,CASSYGRLSNQPQHF
16,TRBJ1-2,TRBV2,CASRRTGLTGLDGYTF
12,TRBJ1-1,TRBV29-1,CSVRDSYYEAFF
13,TRBJ2-1,TRBV5-1,CASSLDLVYEQFF
14,TRBJ1-1,TRBV10-3,CAISAPWTGSMAFF
15,TRBJ2-2,TRBV6-5,CASKDRTSNTGELFF
14,TRBJ1-3,TRBV13,CASSFGRGGNTIYF
12,TRBJ2-2,TRBV7-2,CASSPPPGELFF
15,TRBJ1-1,TRBV25-1,CASSDPVGGDTEAFF
13,TRBJ1-6,TRBV30,CASYTTGNSPLHF
13,TRBJ2-1,TRBV28,CASSLDSYNEQFF
14,TRBJ2-2,TRBV5-1,CASSPKLAPGELFF
18,TRBJ2-5,TRBV19,CASSIDRGGPAQRETQYF
13,TRBJ1-2,TRBV2,CASSPTGNYGYTF
13,TRBJ2-2,TRBV28,CATEDRNTGELFF
13,TRBJ2-7,TRBV4-3,CASSQGAFYEQYF
15,TRBJ2-7,TRBV4-3,CASSQDADRDLEQYF
11,TRBJ1-4,TRBV2,CASTRGEKLFF
13,TRBJ1-1,TRBV27,CASSFRGGTEAFF
13,TRBJ1-6,TRBV9,CASSRLENSPLHF
15,TRBJ1-6,TRBV7-2,CASSPDRGANSPLHF
16,TRBJ1-2,TRBV28,CASSLWDAPGSTGYTF
16,TRBJ1-6,TRBV6-6,CASSPGTGQPNSPLHF
19,TRBJ2-2,TRBV4-1,CASSQGSGGARSNTGELFF
14,TRBJ1-1,TRBV18,CASSAGTDNTEAFF
13,TRBJ1-1,TRBV6-1,CASSYLGQGQAFF
15,TRBJ2-1,TRBV6-5,CASSIPGQGLYEQFF
14,TRBJ2-6,TRBV30,CAHQHSSGANVLTF
12,TRBJ1-2,TRBV19,CASTEQNYGYTF
16,TRBJ1-2,TRBV14,CASSQDRFGVNYGYTF
14,TRBJ1-4,TRBV6-5,CASRRGEAREKLFF